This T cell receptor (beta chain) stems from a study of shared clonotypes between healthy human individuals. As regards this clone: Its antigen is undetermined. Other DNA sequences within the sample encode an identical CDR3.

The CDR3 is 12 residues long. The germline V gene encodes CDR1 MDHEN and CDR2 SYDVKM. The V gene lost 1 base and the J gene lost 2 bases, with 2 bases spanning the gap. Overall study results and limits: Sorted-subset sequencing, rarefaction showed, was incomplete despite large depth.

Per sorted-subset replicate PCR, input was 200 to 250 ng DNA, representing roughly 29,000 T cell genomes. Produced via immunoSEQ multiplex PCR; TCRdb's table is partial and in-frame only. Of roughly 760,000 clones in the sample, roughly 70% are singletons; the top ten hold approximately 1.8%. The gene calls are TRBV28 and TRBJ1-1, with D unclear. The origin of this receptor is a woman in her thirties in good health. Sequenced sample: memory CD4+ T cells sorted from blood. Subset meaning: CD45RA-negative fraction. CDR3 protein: CASSLLNTEAFF. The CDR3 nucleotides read TGTGCCAGCAGTTTATTAAACACTGAAGCTTTCTTT.